The clone carrying this T cell receptor beta chain has more than one count but fewer than ten. Measured with immunoSEQ multiplex PCR; TCRdb has only the in-frame clones, and not every one. The sample holds about 340,000 clones, approximately 86% seen once. These data come from a study of blood T cell repertoires in COVID-19. About the study: The United States, Italy and Spain provided the acute and convalescent COVID-19 samples.

The CDR3 has 12 amino acids. V was shortened by 2 bases and J by 6 bases, with 7 bases between the two germline ends. Germline V gene data show CDR1 as SGHDN and CDR2 as FVKESK. Those who participated ranged in age from about 18 to 89 years and resided in roughly 26 US areas. The TCR comes from a woman aged 40 to 50 with acute COVID-19. The specimen sequenced was PBMCs or T cells enriched from blood (not recorded which). The rearrangement uses TRBV14 and TRBJ2-5; no clear D gene. The CDR3 is CASSQSSQTQYF. The CDR3 bases are TGTGCCAGCAGCCAATCGTCCCAGACCCAGTACTTC.